This T cell receptor beta chain was found in a study of blood T cell repertoires in COVID-19. At the level of the study: The samples span acute and convalescent COVID-19 from the United States, Italy and Spain. Sources were T cells, B-cell-depleted T cells, or PBMCs; the material itself was cDNA or gDNA.

In the original processing: Scientists estimated how many nucleated cells there were by amplifying reference gene primers. Generated by immunoSEQ multiplex PCR, the TCRdb table keeps only in-frame clones and is missing some. V and J calls and clone size follow that table, whereas D and trimming were derived from the DNA. The sample lists 250,000 to 300,000 clones, 75% to 90% occurring once. The trim removed 5 bases at V and 5 bases at J, leaving 7 bases unmatched. The CDR3 sequence is 14 residues long. Germline CDR1 and CDR2: LGHNA and YSLEER. The TCR comes from a woman aged 40 to 49 who had recovered from COVID-19. What was sequenced was peripheral blood. The chain has TRBV4-3 and TRBJ2-3, with 7 bases that match TRBD1. CDR3 region: CASSTRGLGDTQYF. The CDR3 DNA reads TGCGCCAGCAGCACGAGGGGGCTTGGAGATACGCAGTATTTT.